This T cell receptor beta chain was recorded in a study of T cell repertoires in cytomegalovirus infection. For the study at large: Public TCR beta signature analysis indicated the presence of both CMV infection and matching HLA type. Study results and caveats: Totalled public TCR beta family frequency picked out people who carried CMV plus the relevant HLA. Dominating the ex vivo response were HLA-C-restricted CMV-specific TCR beta clonotypes.

TCRdb fed the reads into MiXCR, producing one record per CDR3 protein. The table shows over 85,000 distinct CDR3 sequences, with about 17% occurring only once. The CDR3 loop spans 13 amino acids. The V gene's germline CDR1 is MNHEY and CDR2 SMNVEV (reference sequence). This clonotype showed up just once. The antigen remains undetermined. The junction does not match germline at one end; this may be a read error. This receptor was taken from a human donor in good health (CMV status not recorded). Some clones in this sample may be carry-over from other donors' samples. The specimen sequenced was PBMCs. The chain has TRBV27 and TRBJ1-5; possible D gene TRBD1, 5 bases. CDR3 protein: CASSPQGRQHQHF. CDR3 bases: TGTGCCAGCAGTCCCCAGGGACGGCAGCACCAGCATTTT.